This is a list of T cell receptor beta chains from one sample in a study of cytomegalovirus exposure and HLA in healthy donors. The repertoire was sequenced with immunoSEQ multiplex PCR; TCRdb's copy has only in-frame clones and lacks some. The sample includes 150,000 to 200,000 clones, about 82% seen only once; the top ten take 1.5% to 2%. Sequenced input: PBMCs. These receptors were taken from a young man in good health and CMV-seronegative. Each CDR3 is given without its conserved first and last residue. Fields, in order: J gene, V gene, D gene, CDR3 protein. The D gene is left open where the match is weak.

J: TRBJ1-2; V: TRBV6-1; D: TRBD1; CDR3: ASSGDRGKFYYGYT
J: TRBJ2-7; V: TRBV6-6; D: NA; CDR3: ASSYSPGGGEQY
J: TRBJ2-7; V: TRBV7-8; D: TRBD2; CDR3: ASGGLAGFDEQY
J: TRBJ2-1; V: TRBV5-1; D: NA; CDR3: ASSLERWSGNYNEQF
J: TRBJ2-1; V: TRBV5-1; D: TRBD2; CDR3: ASSPTGLAGGNEQF
J: TRBJ1-2; V: TRBV15; D: NA; CDR3: ATSRGRVEVVDGYT
J: TRBJ2-7; V: TRBV27; D: TRBD2; CDR3: ASSFGGRVNEQY
J: TRBJ1-1; V: TRBV4-1; D: TRBD1; CDR3: ASSQGGLRQGPRGPTEAF
J: TRBJ2-4; V: TRBV5-5; D: NA; CDR3: ASSFIVAKNIQY
J: TRBJ2-5; V: TRBV28; D: TRBD1; CDR3: ASSRTGARETQY
J: TRBJ2-7; V: TRBV27; D: NA; CDR3: ARLLVQGIGNSYEQY
J: TRBJ1-3; V: TRBV5-1; D: NA; CDR3: ASSLGRSLSGNTIY
J: TRBJ2-5; V: TRBV7-3; D: NA; CDR3: ASSFSGYQETQY
J: TRBJ1-2; V: TRBV28; D: TRBD1; CDR3: ASRTGGGQGGYT
J: TRBJ1-3; V: TRBV28; D: NA; CDR3: ASSSPGHPSGNTIY
J: TRBJ1-2; V: TRBV7-3; D: TRBD1; CDR3: ASSKDRDNGYT
J: TRBJ2-7; V: TRBV6-5; D: NA; CDR3: ASSYSGGGNYEQY
J: TRBJ2-2; V: TRBV19; D: NA; CDR3: ASSIDPNLGVLF
J: TRBJ2-2; V: TRBV23-1; D: NA; CDR3: ASSQSVARNRGEVNTGELF
J: TRBJ2-5; V: TRBV9; D: NA; CDR3: ASSVEGRQETQY
J: TRBJ2-7; V: TRBV6-5; D: TRBD1; CDR3: ASSQGVSGHEQY
J: TRBJ1-1; V: TRBV7-9; D: TRBD1; CDR3: ASSLQLGTDKPEAF
J: TRBJ1-2; V: TRBV13; D: NA; CDR3: ASSLLESSHYGYT
J: TRBJ2-2; V: TRBV6-1; D: TRBD1; CDR3: ATATGYGGELF
J: TRBJ2-7; V: TRBV5-5; D: NA; CDR3: ASSQPGLTYEQY
J: TRBJ2-1; V: TRBV5-6; D: NA; CDR3: ASSPRGYNEQF
J: TRBJ2-7; V: TRBV18; D: NA; CDR3: ASSPTETYEQY